The 8 T cell receptor beta chains listed next were all sequenced from one sample in a study of spatial heterogeneity in lung cancer. Findings of the study overall: Expanded alpha and beta TCR counts within tumors tracked tumor mutation counts.

Time point defined: sample taken at primary tumor resection. TCRdb used MiXCR to reprocess the 5' RACE reads, holding one entry per CDR3 protein. This table has approximately 94,000 distinct CDR3 sequences, approximately 4.7% appearing once. No antigen is known for these receptors. Specimen: lung tumor tissue, collected at surgery. Every receptor here comes from a male donor with early-stage non-small cell lung cancer.

This clonotype was detected only a few times. The V call is TRBV24-1, the J call TRBJ2-4; D uncertain. The CDR3 consists of 21 residues. Germline CDR1 and CDR2: KGHDR and SFDVKD. The ends were cut back, 1 base at V and 1 base at J, with 25 bases in the middle. CDR3 protein: CATSDLVVVAALSSAKNIQYF. In DNA form, the CDR3 reads TGTGCCACCAGTGATTTAGTGGTCGTTGCAGCCCTGAGTAGTGCCAAAAACATTCAGTACTTC.

This clonotype was recorded many times. The V gene is TRBV28, the J gene TRBJ1-2; no firm D call. The CDR3 runs 13 residues. The germline V gene encodes CDR1 MDHEN and CDR2 SYDVKM. The V end was cut by 7 bases, the J end by 6 bases, with 15 bases between. CDR3 DNA: TGTGCCAGCACGAGAGGGTTTGAAAATGGCTACACCTTC. As protein: CASTRGFENGYTF.

This clonotype was detected ten times or more. The chain is built from TRBV4-1 and TRBJ2-1, with TRBD2 matching over 8 bases. The V gene end was trimmed by 2 bases and the J gene end by 7 bases; junction bases not matched to a gene: 7. Per germline, CDR1 MGHRA and CDR2 YSYEKL. This CDR3 region has 15 residues. The CDR3 spells CASSQQAGVGNEQFF. In nucleotides, the CDR3 is TGCGCCAGCAGCCAACAAGCGGGAGTTGGGAATGAGCAGTTCTTC.

This clonotype has a count of ten or more. The rearrangement uses TRBV7-9 and TRBJ2-3; D call uncertain. V was shortened by 0 bases and J by 4 bases, with 5 bases between the two germline ends. The CDR3 runs to 13 residues. Germline assignment: CDR1 SEHNR and CDR2 FQNEAQ (reference sequence). CDR3 DNA sequence: TGTGCCAGCAGCTTAGCATCGGCAGATACGCAGTATTTT. Translating it yields CASSLASADTQYF.

This clonotype came up a few times. The chain combines TRBV4-2 with TRBJ2-5; D perhaps matches TRBD2 (5 bases). The CDR3 has 15 amino acids. V lost 4 bases and J 8 bases, leaving 20 bases between the germline ends. Germline loops: CDR1 LGHNA, CDR2 YNFKEQ. The CDR3 is CASSPTDFARGTQYF. CDR3 DNA: TGTGCCAGCAGCCCGACCGACTTTGCCCGGGGAACCCAGTACTTC.

This clonotype was picked up many times. V usage is TRBV20-1 and J usage is TRBJ2-3, with TRBD2 matching over 7 bases. Losses at the gene ends were 4 bases for V and 0 bases for J; bases not matched to a gene: 13. Germline V gene data show CDR1 as DFQATT and CDR2 as SNEGSKA (reference sequence). The CDR3 runs 17 residues. The CDR3, as DNA: TGCAGTGCTATTTGGGCTAGCGGTCCGAGTAGCACAGATACGCAGTATTTT. Encoded protein: CSAIWASGPSSTDTQYF.

Regarding this clonotype: A clone one base away is much larger, so this may be a read error. V gene TRBV27 combines with J gene TRBJ2-2, with no clear D. Germline V gene lookup returns CDR1 MNHEY and CDR2 SMNVEV (reference sequence). Trimming removed 6 bases from V and 7 bases from J, with 9 bases in between. The CDR3 spans 12 residues. The CDR3 DNA follows: TGTGCCAGCAGCCAATACGGCGGGGAGCTGTTTTTT. This encodes CASSQYGGELFF.

This clonotype has at least ten counts. The chain links TRBV27 to TRBJ1-6, with no clear D. Trimming took off 5 bases at V and 8 bases at J, with 13 bases between the two ends. Germline V gene data show CDR1 as MNHEY and CDR2 as SMNVEV (reference sequence). This CDR3 region has 14 residues. For the CDR3, the DNA is TGTGCCAGCAGTCCCGCGGGGTCGGATTCACCCCTCCACTTT. Translating gives CASSPAGSDSPLHF.